This T cell receptor (beta chain) was sequenced for a study of shared clonotypes between healthy human individuals. Each PCR replicate from the sorted subsets contained about 180 ng DNA, which is about 31,000 T cell genomes. Under the authors' procedure: ImmunoSEQ output lacked quality scores and full-length reads, limiting matched filtering. Sequenced by immunoSEQ multiplex PCR; TCRdb stores in-frame clones only, minus some. V, J and clone size reflect that table, while D and trimming were determined from the DNA. The profile shows a few million clones, around nine tenths of them singletons. Whole-study findings and limits: Researchers found naive subsets generally carried larger estimated richness than memory subsets. Clonotypes shared by all four sorted-subset donors had higher generation probabilities than non-shared clonotypes.

This clone occurred a few times. Antigen: not known. CDR3 length: 14 amino acids. V was pared by 3 bases and J by 10 bases, with 13 bases between. CDR1 is MNHNS and CDR2 is SASEGT in the germline V gene. This clonotype was obtained from a man aged 18 to 29 in good health. The chain has TRBV6-1 and TRBJ1-6; perhaps TRBD1 as D (5 bases). The source material was naive CD4+ T cells sorted from blood. Sample subset: CD45RA+ positively selected. CDR3 bases: TGTGCCAGCAGTGAGAGGCAGGGAAACTCACCCCTCCACTTT. Translated: CASSERQGNSPLHF.